This T cell receptor beta chain appears in the sequencing data of a study of T cell responses to AZD1222 COVID-19 vaccine. Overall study results and limits: A reported finding is that nearly half of spike-specific TCRs target unmutated variant regions. Most donors were white British, females outnumbered males, and clonal diversity was possibly underestimated.

V lost 7 bases and J lost 4, with 18 bases in between. CDR3 length: 15 amino acids. The germline gives CDR1 MNHEY, CDR2 SVGAGI. Profiling relied on immunoSEQ multiplex PCR, and the TCRdb table lists in-frame clones only, not all of them. The table shows some 150,000 clones, with 88% occurring only once. A word on this clone: Its antigen is as yet unknown.

The specimen comprised peripheral blood, sampled on day 0 of AZD1222 vaccination. V and J are TRBV6-5 and TRBJ2-3; D is possibly TRBD1 (7 bases). The TCR comes from an adult in good health. In nucleotides, the CDR3 is TGTGCCAGCACCCACGGAGGGGGCAGGTCAGATACGCAGTATTTT. Protein product: CASTHGGGRSDTQYF.